Below, 27 T cell receptor beta chains from the same sample are listed, as sequenced in a study of CD8+CD57+ T cells in acquired aplastic anemia. Genomic DNA, the template, was used for profiling of the TCR beta VDJ and CDR3. TCRdb analysed the reads with MiXCR anew, one entry per CDR3 protein. There are roughly 51,000 distinct CDR3 sequences in the sample; about 78% occur only once, and 30% to 40% lies in the top ten. The sequenced sample was sorted CD4+, CD8+, or CD8+CD57+ T cells (not recorded which) from PBMCs. Source of these receptors: a human donor in good health, serving as a control.

J is TRBJ1-1 and V is TRBV19; 11 bases map to TRBD1. The CDR3 spans 15 residues. Trimming removed 9 bases from V and 3 bases from J; junction bases left unmatched: 9. Germline V gene sequence: CDR1 LNHDA, CDR2 SQIVND (reference sequence). CDR3: CASSRTGGRDTEAFF. Written as DNA, the CDR3 is TGTGCCAGCTCCCGGACAGGGGGCAGGGACACTGAAGCTTTCTTT.

The chain recombines TRBV29-1 with TRBJ2-7, with 10 bases lining up with TRBD1. The CDR3 has 13 amino acids. Trimming cost V 5 bases and J 3 bases; bases outside gene matches: 4. CDR1 is SQVTM, CDR2 ANQGSEA, per germline. CDR3 loop: CSVPGTGDYEQYF. CDR3 nucleotide sequence: TGCAGCGTTCCCGGGACAGGGGACTACGAGCAGTACTTC.

The rearrangement joins TRBV20-1 to TRBJ1-4, with 9 bases matching TRBD1. CDR3 length equals 12 residues. V lost 6 bases and J lost 7; bases outside the gene matches: 3. In germline, CDR1 is DFQATT, CDR2 SNEGSKA (reference sequence). The CDR3 reads CSARQGGEKLFF. Written as DNA, the CDR3 is TGCAGTGCCAGACAGGGGGGTGAAAAACTGTTTTTT.

A note on this clonotype: The junction departs from the called germline gene at one end, perhaps through a read error. This chain joins TRBV25-1 and TRBJ2-7, with D unclear. The CDR3 totals 11 residues. Germline V gene lookup returns CDR1 MGHDK and CDR2 SYGVNS. The CDR3 DNA reads TGCGCCAGCAGTGAGACCTACGAGCAGTACTTC. Translation gives CASSETYEQYF.

This clonotype was counted ten times or more. The chain recombines TRBV9 with TRBJ1-6, with TRBD1 matching 7 bases. The CDR3 loop spans 15 amino acids. Per the germline V gene, CDR1 is SGDLS and CDR2 is YYNGEE. V lost 1 base and J lost 8; bases outside the gene matches: 6. The CDR3 reads CASSVTGTAHSPLHF. The CDR3 bases are TGTGCCAGCAGCGTAACCGGGACAGCACATTCACCCCTCCACTTT.

The V gene is TRBV12-3 or TRBV12-4, the J gene TRBJ2-1, with 12 bases matching TRBD1. This CDR3 is 13 amino acids long. V gave up 8 bases and J gave up 7 bases; unmatched junction bases: 3. The CDR3 region is CASRDRGPNEQFF. Written as DNA, the CDR3 is TGTGCCAGCCGGGACAGGGGGCCGAATGAGCAGTTCTTC.

V is TRBV19 and J is TRBJ2-7; possibly TRBD1 for D (6 bases). The germline gives CDR1 LNHDA, CDR2 SQIVND (reference sequence). V lost 5 bases and J 3 bases, leaving 11 bases between the germline ends. CDR3 size: 13 residues. Written as DNA, the CDR3 is TGTGCCAGTAGTGGACAAGGGGGCTACGAGCAGTACTTC. It is translated as CASSGQGGYEQYF.

By frequency in the sample, this clonotype is medium-sized. This rearrangement joins TRBV20-1 to TRBJ2-4, with 8 nucleotides matching TRBD2. V gave up 0 bases and J gave up 10 bases; unmatched junction bases: 14. The CDR3 spans 16 residues. Per the germline V gene, CDR1 is DFQATT and CDR2 is SNEGSKA (reference sequence). The CDR3 region is CSARDTGLAARVIQYF. CDR3 nucleotide sequence: TGCAGTGCTAGAGACACAGGACTAGCAGCAAGGGTGATTCAGTACTTC.

The chain couples TRBV10-1 to TRBJ1-5, with D unclear. Trimming took 9 bases from V and 3 from J, leaving 6 bases between them. Germline assignment: CDR1 WNHNN and CDR2 SYGVQD (reference sequence). The CDR3 length is 11 residues. The CDR3 loop reads CASKVNQPQHF. CDR3 in DNA: TGCGCCAGTAAGGTCAATCAGCCCCAGCATTTT.

This clonotype ranks as medium-sized. The CDR3 DNA reads as TGTGCCAGCAACCATGTATCAACTGGGACTAGCGGATACAATGAGCAGTTCTTC. The encoded protein is CASNHVSTGTSGYNEQFF. The V gene is TRBV5-2, the J gene TRBJ2-1; the D call TRBD2 from the table was never checked on the DNA. TRBV5-2 is a documented pseudogene. The CDR3 contains 18 residues.

This rearrangement joins TRBV4-2 to TRBJ2-7; 10 nucleotides match TRBD2. After removal of 5 bases from V and 5 bases from J, the junction contained 9 bases not matched to a gene. This CDR3 has 15 residues. The germline gives CDR1 LGHNA, CDR2 YNFKEQ. This chain's CDR3 is CASSSRLAGINEQYF. The CDR3 DNA reads as TGTGCCAGCAGCTCCCGACTAGCGGGTATCAACGAGCAGTACTTC.

The rearrangement uses TRBV24-1 and TRBJ2-3; 8 bases align to TRBD2. Germline CDR1 and CDR2: KGHDR and SFDVKD. V shed 3 bases, J shed 6 bases, and the junction held 7 bases outside the gene matches. This CDR3 comprises 15 residues. DNA of the CDR3: TGTGCCACCAGTGATCGCAGCGGGAGCCGGGATACGCAGTATTTT. Its translation: CATSDRSGSRDTQYF.

The gene calls are TRBV24-1 and TRBJ1-2, with 7 bases matching TRBD1. CDR3 length equals 13 residues. V lost 6 bases, J lost 7 bases, and 7 bases stayed unmatched. Germline V gene lookup returns CDR1 KGHDR and CDR2 SFDVKD. The CDR3 is CATSPSGGRGYTF. CDR3 nucleotides: TGTGCCACCAGTCCCTCAGGGGGGCGTGGCTACACCTTC.

This chain connects TRBV20-1 to TRBJ1-5; weak D call: TRBD1 (5 bases). V gave up 1 base and J gave up 2 bases, with 12 bases separating them. Germline-derived CDR1 and CDR2 are DFQATT and SNEGSKA (reference sequence). The CDR3 runs 15 residues. Written as DNA, the CDR3 is TGCAGTGCTAGAGTTGGGGGTGTTGGCAATCAGCCCCAGCATTTT. Protein product: CSARVGGVGNQPQHF.

This clonotype was counted a few times. The chain employs TRBV2 and TRBJ2-5, with D possibly TRBD2 on 6 matching bases. Germline CDR1 SNHLY, CDR2 FYNNEI. The CDR3 spans 12 residues. Trimming cost V 6 bases and J 4 bases, with 9 bases left between them. CDR3 in amino acids: CASSRELETQYF. CDR3 DNA sequence: TGTGCCAGCAGCCGGGAGTTAGAGACCCAGTACTTC.

V usage is TRBV9 and J usage is TRBJ1-2; no firm D call. Germline V gene lookup returns CDR1 SGDLS and CDR2 YYNGEE. The CDR3 contains 16 residues. Trimming shortened V by 3 bases and J by 2 bases, and 17 bases separated the two germline ends. The CDR3 loop reads CASSASLRTGNYGYTF. DNA of the CDR3: TGTGCCAGCAGCGCCTCGCTGAGGACGGGAAACTATGGCTACACCTTC.

This clonotype is medium-sized (0.01 to 0.1%) within its sample. The chain carries TRBV20-1 and TRBJ1-1; unclear D gene. Germline V gene sequence: CDR1 DFQATT, CDR2 SNEGSKA (reference sequence). Trimming removed 0 bases from V and 3 bases from J, with 11 bases in between. This CDR3 is built from 14 residues. The CDR3 sequence: CSARDREVYTEAFF. The CDR3 DNA follows: TGCAGTGCTAGAGATCGGGAGGTGTACACTGAAGCTTTCTTT.

The chain has TRBV19 and TRBJ2-5; 11 bases are a match to TRBD1. CDR1 and CDR2 (germline): LNHDA, SQIVND (reference sequence). J gave up 1 base and V 4 bases, and 5 bases lay outside the gene matches. This CDR3 is built from 16 residues. The CDR3 coding sequence is TGTGCCAGTAGTACCTGGGACAGGGGGGGCCAAGAGACCCAGTACTTC. It yields the protein CASSTWDRGGQETQYF. Drawing the rest from reference TRBV19 and TRBJ2-5, the complete variable domain is DGGITQSPKYLFRKEGQNVTLSCEQNLNHDAMYWYRQDPGQGLRLIYYSQIVNDFQKGDIAEGYSVSREKKESFPLTVTSAQKNPTAFYLCASSTWDRGGQETQYFGPGTRLLVL.

On this clonotype: It is likely a read error, because the conserved phenylalanine at the end of the CDR3 is missing. The chain links TRBV20-1 to TRBJ2-7; D possibly corresponds to TRBD1 (6 bases). CDR1 DFQATT and CDR2 SNEGSKA come from the germline V gene (reference sequence). CDR3 length: 11 amino acids. The chain's CDR3 is CSVDSGYEQYS. Written as DNA, the CDR3 is TGCAGCGTGGACAGCGGCTACGAGCAGTACTCC.

The genes are TRBV24-1 and TRBJ2-1, with 8 bases that match TRBD2. Losses at the gene ends were 6 bases for V and 10 bases for J; bases not matched to a gene: 13. In germline, CDR1 is KGHDR, CDR2 SFDVKD. CDR3 size: 15 residues. CDR3 coding DNA: TGTGCCACCAGTTCGGGACTAGAGAGCATTCAGGAGCAGTTCTTC. Translated: CATSSGLESIQEQFF.

The chain carries TRBV10-3 and TRBJ1-2, with TRBD1 matching 7 bases. J gave up 3 bases and V 4 bases, and 11 bases lay outside the gene matches. CDR1 ENHRY and CDR2 SYGVKD come from the germline V gene. The CDR3 has 16 residues. The CDR3 bases are TGTGCCATCAGTGGGGGTGACCGGGACAGCGACTATGGCTACACCTTC. It codes for CAISGGDRDSDYGYTF.

This chain connects TRBV10-3 to TRBJ1-1, with D maybe TRBD1 (6 bases). Germline CDR1 ENHRY, CDR2 SYGVKD. The CDR3 totals 13 residues. Trimming took 8 bases from V and 4 from J, leaving 14 bases between them. The CDR3, as DNA: TGTGCCATCGGGGACAATACGATCACTGAAGCTTTCTTT. Its protein is CAIGDNTITEAFF.

This clonotype occurred many times. The chain joins TRBV11-1 to TRBJ2-7; maybe TRBD2 (5 bases). V lost 0 bases and J lost 0, with 12 bases in between. Germline loops: CDR1 SGHAT, CDR2 FQDESV (reference sequence). The CDR3 is 16 amino acids. CDR3 nucleotide sequence: TGTGCCAGCAGCTTAGCGCGTGGGGAGAGCTCCTACGAGCAGTACTTC. Encoded protein: CASSLARGESSYEQYF.

The chain has TRBV29-1 and TRBJ2-5; 11 bases fit TRBD2. V shed 6 bases and J 4 bases; nucleotides not matched to a gene: 7. This CDR3 is 14 amino acids long. Germline V lookup: CDR1 SQVTM, CDR2 ANQGSEA. The CDR3 region has the DNA TGCAGCGTCGGTGCCGGGACTAGCGGAGAGACCCAGTACTTC. Translation gives CSVGAGTSGETQYF. Filled out from reference TRBV29-1 and TRBJ2-5, the complete variable domain reads SAVISQKPSRDICQRGTSLTIQCQVDSQVTMMFWYRQQPGQSLTLIATANQGSEATYESGFVIDKFPISRPNLTFSTLTVSNMSPEDSSIYLCSVGAGTSGETQYFGPGTRLLVL.

In this sample, this clonotype turned up once. V usage is TRBV15 and J usage is TRBJ1-4; D gene ambiguous. CDR3 length: 14 residues. CDR1 is LNHNV, CDR2 YYDKDF, per germline (reference sequence). The V and J ends lost 6 bases and 8 bases respectively, with 16 bases between them. CDR3 sequence reads: CATRGLGRGEKLFF. CDR3 bases: TGTGCCACCAGAGGTCTAGGGCGCGGGGAAAAACTGTTTTTT.

Details on this clonotype: Since the CDR3 does not end with the conserved phenylalanine or tryptophan, this likely comes from a read error. This chain connects TRBV19 to TRBJ2-7; D tentatively fits TRBD1 or TRBD2 (5 bases each). Looked up from germline, CDR1 is LNHDA and CDR2 is SQIVND (reference sequence). This CDR3 has 13 residues. V dropped 1 base and J dropped 5 bases, with 9 bases sitting between them. The DNA for the CDR3 is TGTGCCAGTAGTATAGGCAGGGAGCACGAGCAGTACTCC. It is translated as CASSIGREHEQYS.

The rearrangement links TRBV7-9 to TRBJ1-1; D gene ambiguous. Germline lookup yields CDR1 SEHNR and CDR2 FQNEAQ (reference sequence). The CDR3 has 15 residues. The V gene lost 1 base and the J gene lost 3 bases, with 12 bases spanning the gap. CDR3 DNA sequence: TGTGCCAGCAGCTTAGATACGGGAAAGGACACTGAAGCTTTCTTT. This encodes CASSLDTGKDTEAFF.